This TCR beta chain came from a study of response to subunit inactivated influenza vaccine. From the RT-PCR reads, TCRdb called clonotypes with MiXCR, one entry per CDR3 protein. The data show 700,000 to 800,000 distinct CDR3 sequences, with around 20% seen just once and under 13% held by the top ten. Study-wide points: With each seasonal influenza vaccination, the authors suggested, few new T cells are recruited.

This clonotype has a handful of counts. Its target is not known. The CDR3 consists of 13 residues. Trimming took 7 bases from V and 4 from J; bases not matched to a gene: 9. The V gene's germline CDR1 is SQVTM and CDR2 ANQGSEA. The J gene is TRBJ2-5, the V gene TRBV29-1, with 7 bases identical to TRBD2. This receptor was taken from a man between 50 and 59 years old who received an inactivated influenza vaccine. Material: PBMCs from blood, obtained approximately 5 days after vaccination. CDR3 protein: CSAIGLVGETQYF. The DNA of the CDR3 is TGCAGCGCGATAGGACTAGTAGGAGAGACCCAGTACTTC.